This T cell receptor (beta chain) was captured in a study of blood T cell repertoires in COVID-19. Study information: T cells, B-cell-depleted T cells, or PBMCs supplied cDNA or gDNA.

Per the authors' pipeline: It was from reference gene primer amplification that nucleated cell counts were estimated. Libraries were prepared by immunoSEQ multiplex PCR; TCRdb keeps only in-frame clonotypes and omits some of them. Clone size and the V and J calls come from that table; the DNA yielded D and trimming. The sample holds 350,000 to 550,000 clones; over 75% are singletons and the top ten take roughly 1.1%. The CDR3 covers 10 residues. Germline V gene lookup returns CDR1 DFQATT and CDR2 SNEGSKA (reference sequence). V lost 6 bases to trimming and J lost 8 bases, with 10 bases between them. Participant-reported clinical history was the basis for cohort assignment. Donors of Cohort 3 who recovered were those that had two negative PCRs, clearance, or symptom resolution.

Sequencing was done on a sample of PBMCs or T cells enriched from blood (not recorded which). This receptor was taken from a man aged 30 to 39 who had recovered from COVID-19. This chain connects TRBV20-1 to TRBJ1-2, with D hard to call. The CDR3 is CSATTAGYTF. In DNA form, the CDR3 reads TGCAGTGCGACTACAGCGGGCTACACCTTC.